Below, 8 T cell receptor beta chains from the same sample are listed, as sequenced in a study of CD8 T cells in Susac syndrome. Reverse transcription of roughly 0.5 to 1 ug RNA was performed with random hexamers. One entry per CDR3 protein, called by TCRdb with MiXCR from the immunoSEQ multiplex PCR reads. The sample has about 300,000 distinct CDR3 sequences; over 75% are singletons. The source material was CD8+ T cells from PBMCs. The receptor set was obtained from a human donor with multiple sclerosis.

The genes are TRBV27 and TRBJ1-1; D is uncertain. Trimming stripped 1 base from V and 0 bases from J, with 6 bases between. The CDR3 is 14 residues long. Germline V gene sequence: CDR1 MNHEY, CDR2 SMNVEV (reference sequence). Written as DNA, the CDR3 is TGTGCCAGCAGTTTATACGAGATGAACACTGAAGCTTTCTTT. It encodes CASSLYEMNTEAFF.

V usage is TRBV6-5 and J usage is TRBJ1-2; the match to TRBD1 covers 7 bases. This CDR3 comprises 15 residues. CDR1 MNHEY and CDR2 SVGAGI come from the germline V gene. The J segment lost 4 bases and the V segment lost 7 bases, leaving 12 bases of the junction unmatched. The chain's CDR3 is CASTRRGQSLYGYTF. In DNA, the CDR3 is TGTGCCAGCACCCGCCGGGGACAGAGCCTCTATGGCTACACCTTC.

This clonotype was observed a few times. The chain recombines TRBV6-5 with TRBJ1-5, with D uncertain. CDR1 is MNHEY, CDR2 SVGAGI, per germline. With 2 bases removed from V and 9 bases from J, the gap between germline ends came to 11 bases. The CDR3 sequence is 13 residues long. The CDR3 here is CASSYGQSRPQHF. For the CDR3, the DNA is TGTGCCAGCAGTTACGGGCAGTCGAGGCCCCAGCATTTT.

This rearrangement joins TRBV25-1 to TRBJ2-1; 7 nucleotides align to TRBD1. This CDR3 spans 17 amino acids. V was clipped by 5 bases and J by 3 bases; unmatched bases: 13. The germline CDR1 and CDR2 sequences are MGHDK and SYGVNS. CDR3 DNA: TGTGCCAGCAGTCCACGTTCCCCCGGGACAGACTACAATGAGCAGTTCTTC. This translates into CASSPRSPGTDYNEQFF. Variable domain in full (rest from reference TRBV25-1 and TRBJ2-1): EADIYQTPRYLVIGTGKKITLECSQTMGHDKMYWYQQDPGMELHLIHYSYGVNSTEKGDLSSESTVSRIRTEHFPLTLESARPSHTSQYLCASSPRSPGTDYNEQFFGPGTRLTVL.

DNA of the CDR3: TGTGCCAGCAGTTACCAATCTGCAGGGGTTAACTATGGCTACACCTTC. Translation gives CASSYQSAGVNYGYTF. V gene TRBV6-5 combines with J gene TRBJ1-2, with D possibly matching TRBD1 (6 bases). V lost 2 bases to trimming and J lost 1 base, with 14 bases between them. CDR3 size: 16 residues. Per germline, CDR1 MNHEY and CDR2 SVGAGI.

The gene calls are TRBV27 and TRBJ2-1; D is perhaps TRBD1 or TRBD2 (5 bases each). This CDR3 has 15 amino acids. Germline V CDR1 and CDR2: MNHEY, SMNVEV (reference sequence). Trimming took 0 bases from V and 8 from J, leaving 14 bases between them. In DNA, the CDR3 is TGTGCCAGCAGTTTATCGGGGGACCCCCGGGATGAGCAGTTCTTC. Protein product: CASSLSGDPRDEQFF.

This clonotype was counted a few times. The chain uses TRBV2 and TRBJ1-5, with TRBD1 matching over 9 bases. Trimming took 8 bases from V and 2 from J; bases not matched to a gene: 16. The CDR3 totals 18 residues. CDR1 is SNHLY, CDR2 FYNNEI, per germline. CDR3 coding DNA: TGTGCCAGCCGCGAAGGTCCCGGGACAGGGTACGGCAATCAGCCCCAGCATTTT. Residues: CASREGPGTGYGNQPQHF.

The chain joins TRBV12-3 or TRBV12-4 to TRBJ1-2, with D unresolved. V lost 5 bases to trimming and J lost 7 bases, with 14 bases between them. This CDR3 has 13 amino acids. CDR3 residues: CASSRPDRFGYTF. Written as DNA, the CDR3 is TGTGCCAGCAGTCGACCCGATAGGTTTGGCTACACCTTC.